Below, 11 T cell receptor beta chains from the same sample are listed, as sequenced in a study of shared clonotypes between healthy human individuals. Produced via immunoSEQ multiplex PCR; TCRdb's table is partial and in-frame only. The sample holds under 650,000 clones; almost 97% are singletons and the top ten take about 0.054%. Sequencing was carried out using naive CD4+ T cells sorted from blood. Subset here: CD45RA+ positively selected. These receptors were collected from a woman aged 25 to 39 in good health.

The chain couples TRBV7-9 to TRBJ2-1, with 9 bases identical to TRBD2. J lost 7 bases, V lost 2 bases, and 12 bases had no gene match. The germline CDR1 and CDR2 sequences are SEHNR and FQNEAQ (reference sequence). This CDR3 region has 17 residues. CDR3 sequence (DNA): TGTGCCAGCAGCTTATGGTTGCGGGTCCTAGCGGGAAATGAGCAGTTCTTC. Amino acid sequence: CASSLWLRVLAGNEQFF.

This clone was seen once. The V gene is TRBV28, the J gene TRBJ2-7; 7 nucleotides align to TRBD1. This CDR3 has 15 amino acids. V dropped 2 bases and J dropped 1; count of bases not matched to a gene: 5. CDR1 and CDR2 from the germline V gene are MDHEN and SYDVKM. This chain's CDR3 is CASSLPGGESYEQYF. CDR3 nucleotide sequence: TGTGCCAGCAGTTTACCAGGGGGAGAGTCCTACGAGCAGTACTTC.

The V and J genes are TRBV27 and TRBJ2-7, with TRBD2 as a possible D gene (6 bases). Trimming cost V 4 bases and J 1 base, with 14 bases left between them. The length of the CDR3 is 15 residues. Germline V lookup: CDR1 MNHEY, CDR2 SMNVEV (reference sequence). This chain's CDR3 is CASSSMVAGSYEQYF. The DNA of the CDR3 is TGTGCCAGCAGTTCCATGGTGGCGGGATCCTACGAGCAGTACTTC.

The V gene is TRBV10-3, the J gene TRBJ1-1; no clear D. CDR1 is ENHRY and CDR2 is SYGVKD in the germline V gene. There are 13 residues in the CDR3. Trimming took 0 bases from V and 3 from J, leaving 5 bases between them. The CDR3 DNA reads as TGTGCCATCAGTGAGTCAGTCTACACTGAAGCTTTCTTT. This translates into CAISESVYTEAFF.

V gene TRBV11-2 combines with J gene TRBJ1-1; 12 bases are a match to TRBD1. Trimming cost V 1 base and J 5 bases; bases outside gene matches: 2. CDR3 length equals 15 residues. The germline CDR1 and CDR2 sequences are SGHAT and FQNNGV. The CDR3 DNA reads TGTGCCAGCAGCTTAGCGGGACAGGGGGCAACTGAAGCTTTCTTT. It codes for CASSLAGQGATEAFF.

This clone came up once. The chain is built from TRBV19 and TRBJ2-5, with D tentatively TRBD1 (6 bases). The V gene lost 10 bases and the J gene lost 5 bases, with 17 bases spanning the gap. The CDR3 contains 13 residues. Looked up from germline, CDR1 is LNHDA and CDR2 is SQIVND (reference sequence). CDR3 sequence (DNA): TGTGCCACCACAGGGATTCCAGGGGAGACCCAGTACTTC. Protein: CATTGIPGETQYF.

The CDR3 reads CASSRDRDTNTGELFF. In DNA, the CDR3 is TGTGCCAGCAGCCGCGACCGTGACACGAACACCGGGGAGCTGTTTTTT. V is TRBV4-2 and J is TRBJ2-2; no firm D call. Between the trimmed V and J ends, which lost 4 bases and 0 bases, there was a span of 12 bases. The germline CDR1 and CDR2 sequences are LGHNA and YNFKEQ. This CDR3 is built from 16 residues.

This clone was recorded only once. The genes are TRBV28 and TRBJ1-5; the D is unclear. Germline CDR1 is MDHEN and CDR2 is SYDVKM. CDR3 length equals 16 residues. V gave up 3 bases and J gave up 6 bases, with 18 bases separating them. CDR3 amino acids: CASSFGSAARPQPQHF. CDR3 bases: TGTGCCAGCAGTTTCGGTTCCGCGGCCCGGCCTCAGCCCCAGCATTTT.

The chain has TRBV6-6 and TRBJ2-7; no clear D. V dropped 2 bases and J dropped 2 bases, with 10 bases sitting between them. The CDR3 contains 14 residues. CDR1 is MNHNY, CDR2 SVGAGI, per germline (reference sequence). CDR3 sequence reads: CASSYERYPYEQYF. The CDR3 nucleotides are TGTGCCAGCAGTTACGAGCGTTACCCCTACGAGCAGTACTTC.

The chain couples TRBV14 to TRBJ2-7, with D possibly matching TRBD2 (5 bases). Germline CDR1 reads SGHDN; CDR2 reads FVKESK. The CDR3 runs 17 residues. Trimming shortened V by 4 bases and J by 2 bases, and 21 bases separated the two germline ends. CDR3 loop: CASSPMWSLADTYEQYF. The CDR3, as DNA: TGTGCCAGCAGCCCGATGTGGAGTCTAGCCGATACCTACGAGCAGTACTTC.

Turning to this clone: This same CDR3 is encoded by further DNA sequences in the sample. The chain links TRBV20-1 to TRBJ2-1, with D uncertain. The germline V and J ends were trimmed by 4 bases and 3 bases, with 4 bases remaining between them. This CDR3 contains 11 residues. The V gene's germline CDR1 is DFQATT and CDR2 SNEGSKA (reference sequence). The chain's CDR3 is CSATGYNEQFF. The CDR3 DNA reads TGCAGTGCTACCGGCTACAATGAGCAGTTCTTC.